This T cell receptor (beta chain) was sequenced during a study of T cell changes during pregnancy in multiple sclerosis (dated by TCRdb to about 2019). Looking at the study overall: The study looked at changes in the T cell repertoire across pregnancy in women with multiple sclerosis.

As to this clone: Its specific antigen is unknown. No per-base quality is available; no much larger clone lies one base away.

Library prep was done by the immunoSEQ multiplex PCR assay. The clones in this table, taken by TCRdb from immuneACCESS, are in-frame only. Not every clone is retained; where verified, under half of the shortfall comes from an unresolved V gene, and the cause of the rest is unknown. This sample is represented by over 40,000 clones; about 90% of them were singletons. Roughly 4.9% of the sample comes from the top ten. V ends up 3 bases short and J 2 bases short, with an unmatched junction base count of 10. The cysteine opens and the phenylalanine closes a CDR3 of 17 amino acids. The sequence is cut down to CDR3 DNA, 51 bases in frame from base 1. Reading the germline V gene (reference sequence) gives CDR1 MNHEY and CDR2 SMNVEV.

The material was peripheral blood, obtained in the first trimester of pregnancy. The chain is encoded by TRBV27 joined to TRBJ2-3; TRBD2 agrees with 8 junctional bases. This clonotype originated in a female donor in good health, enrolled as a control in a pregnancy study. The CDR3 loop reads CASSFRSDSGNTDTQYF. The DNA sequence is as follows: TGTGCCAGCAGTTTCCGTTCGGATAGCGGGAACACAGATACGCAGTATTTT.